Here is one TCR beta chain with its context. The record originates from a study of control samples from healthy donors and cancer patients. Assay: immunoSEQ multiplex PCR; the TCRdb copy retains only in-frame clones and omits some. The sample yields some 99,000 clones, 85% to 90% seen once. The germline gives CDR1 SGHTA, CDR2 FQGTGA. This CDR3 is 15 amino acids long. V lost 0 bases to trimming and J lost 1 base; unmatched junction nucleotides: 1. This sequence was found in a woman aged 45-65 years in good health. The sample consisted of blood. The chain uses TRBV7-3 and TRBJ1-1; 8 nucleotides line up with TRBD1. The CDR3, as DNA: TGTGCCAGCAGCTTAACCGGGACAGGGAACACTGAAGCTTTCTTT. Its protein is CASSLTGTGNTEAFF.